The rows below give T cell receptor beta chains drawn from one sample of a study of T cells in Graves' hyperthyroidism and ophthalmopathy. One entry per CDR3 protein, called by TCRdb with MiXCR from the multiplex PCR reads. Here the sample spans under 400,000 distinct CDR3 sequences, roughly 15% being singletons. What was sequenced was blood. Source of these receptors: a woman aged 60-75 years with Graves' ophthalmopathy. CDR3s include the opening cysteine and the closing phenylalanine or tryptophan. The D gene is left open where the match is weak. Size is stated for part of the rows, as once, few or many counts, or as a class when the clone is expanded.

v_call	d_call	j_call	clone_size	cdr3_nt	cdr3_aa
TRBV28	TRBD1	TRBJ2-1	many	TGTGCCAGCAGTTTCCCTCGACAGGGCTCGGTGTTCTTC	CASSFPRQGSVFF
TRBV28	NA	TRBJ1-1	many	TGTGCCAGCAGCCGAACAGGGCAGTACACTGAAGCTTTCTTT	CASSRTGQYTEAFF
TRBV11-2	TRBD2	TRBJ2-1	many	TGTGCCAGCAGCGCGGACCGGGGGGTTCTTGAGCAGTTCTTC	CASSADRGVLEQFF
TRBV12-3/TRBV12-4	NA	TRBJ2-2	few	TGTGCCAGCAGCCCGCGTCAAGCGGTGAACACCGGGGAGCTGTTTTTT	CASSPRQAVNTGELFF
TRBV11-2	TRBD2	TRBJ2-5	many	TGTGCCAGCAGCCCCCTGGCGAGCGGGAGGTCAAGGGAGACCCAGTACTTC	CASSPLASGRSRETQYF
TRBV13	TRBD1	TRBJ2-7	many	TGTGCCAGCAGCTTAGGCCCTGGACAGGGGGGCGAGCAGTACTTC	CASSLGPGQGGEQYF
TRBV5-1	NA	TRBJ2-4	NA	TGCGCCAGCAGCTTGGGAGGGGCGGCCAAAAACATTCAGTACTTC	CASSLGGAAKNIQYF
TRBV19	NA	TRBJ2-1	few	TGTGCCAGTAGTATGGGTGACTCCTACAATGAGCAGTTCTTC	CASSMGDSYNEQFF
TRBV27	TRBD1	TRBJ2-2	few	TGTGCCAGCAGTTCCCATACCGACAGGGGTGACACCGGGGAGCTGTTTTTT	CASSSHTDRGDTGELFF
TRBV3-1	NA	TRBJ1-5	NA	TGTGCCAGCAGCTCAGGGCGGGGCTTGGATCAGCCCCAGCATTTT	CASSSGRGLDQPQHF
TRBV7-2	NA	TRBJ2-1	many	TGTGCCAGCAGCTTAGAGGACCGAGGGGATGAGCAGTTCTTC	CASSLEDRGDEQFF
TRBV13	NA	TRBJ2-7	many	TGTGCCAGCAGCTTAGGCGGACGGAGAGGAGGGGAGCAGTACTTC	CASSLGGRRGGEQYF
TRBV6-7	NA	TRBJ1-1	many	TGTGCCAGCAGTTACTCCAGACAGGCCAAGAACACTGAAGCTTTCTTT	CASSYSRQAKNTEAFF
TRBV3-1	NA	TRBJ1-1	many	TGTGCCAGCAGCCCCTTGCGTACCACCGCTGAAGCTTTCTTT	CASSPLRTTAEAFF
TRBV6-1	NA	TRBJ2-4	NA	TGTGCCAGCAGTGAAAAACGGTTGGGGCTGGGAGCCAAAAACATTCAGTACTTC	CASSEKRLGLGAKNIQYF
TRBV7-9	NA	TRBJ2-1	many	TGTGCCAGCAGCTCTTTCAATGAGCAGTTCTTC	CASSSFNEQFF
TRBV4-1	NA	TRBJ1-6	many	TGCGCCAGCAGCCAAGGGAATTCACCCCTCCACTTT	CASSQGNSPLHF
TRBV7-8	NA	TRBJ2-5	NA	TGTGCCAGCAGCTCAGAAGCGAAGGATTTAGAGACCCAGTACTTC	CASSSEAKDLETQYF
TRBV5-1	TRBD1	TRBJ2-1	many	TGCGCCAGCACCCTGGGACAGGGGAGCAATGAGCAGTTCTTC	CASTLGQGSNEQFF
TRBV18	TRBD2	TRBJ2-1	many	TGTGCCAGCTCACCACCGTTGACTAGCGGGCTTGGGGATGAGCAGTTCTTC	CASSPPLTSGLGDEQFF
TRBV4-1	NA	TRBJ1-1	few	TGCGCCAGCAGCCCCCAGGCGTCACGTGAAGCTTTCTTT	CASSPQASREAFF
TRBV24-1	NA	TRBJ1-5	NA	TGTGCCACCAGTGGAAATGGAGGCCAGCCCCAGCATTTT	CATSGNGGQPQHF
TRBV24-1	NA	TRBJ2-1	NA	TGTGCCACCAGTGATCCGGACTACAAGGGGGGCGATGAGCAGTTCTTC	CATSDPDYKGGDEQFF
TRBV27	TRBD2	TRBJ2-1	many	TGTGCCAGCTGGACTAGCGGGGGGAATGAGCAGTTCTTC	CASWTSGGNEQFF
TRBV3-1	NA	TRBJ2-6	few	TGTGCCAGCAGCGTTGATCACTCTGAGGCCAACGTCCTGACTTTC	CASSVDHSEANVLTF
TRBV6-5	TRBD1	TRBJ1-2	many	TGTGCCAGCAGTTACTCTCCAGGGGGCAACTATGGCTACACCTTC	CASSYSPGGNYGYTF
TRBV5-4	TRBD2	TRBJ2-2	many	TGTGCCAGCACACCAAGGACTAGCGGGAGCACCGGGGAGCTGTTTTTT	CASTPRTSGSTGELFF
TRBV20-1	NA	TRBJ2-1	many	TGCAGTGCTAGTCCGCTAGTGTCCTACAATGAGCAGTTCTTC	CSASPLVSYNEQFF
TRBV7-8	NA	TRBJ1-6	few	TGTGCCAGCAGCCCGCTACCAGGGACACCCAATTCACCCCTCCACTTT	CASSPLPGTPNSPLHF
TRBV28	TRBD2	TRBJ2-3	NA	TGTGCCAGCAGGCCTGGGGGGGGTGATGCGCAGTATTTT	CASRPGGGDAQYF
TRBV12-3/TRBV12-4	TRBD1	TRBJ1-5	many	TGTGCCAGCAGTAAGACAGGGAACAATCAGCCCCAGCATTTT	CASSKTGNNQPQHF
TRBV20-1	NA	TRBJ2-3	many	TGCAGTGCTAAAAGGGGAGGCGCAGATACGCAGTATTTT	CSAKRGGADTQYF
TRBV12-3/TRBV12-4	TRBD1	TRBJ2-2	few	TGTGCCAGCAGTATTGGACAGGGGGCGAGCACCGGGGAGCTGTTTTTT	CASSIGQGASTGELFF
TRBV28	TRBD1	TRBJ2-5	many	TGTGCCAGCAGTGCTTACCCGGGACAGGGTGGAGAGACCCAGTACTTC	CASSAYPGQGGETQYF
TRBV27	TRBD1	TRBJ2-6	many	TGTGCCAGCCGCCCCCAGGGGGCCCGAACTGGGGCCAACGTCCTGACTTTC	CASRPQGARTGANVLTF
TRBV28	NA	TRBJ1-2	many	TGTGCCAGCAGCCCGATCCGGGCGGGGGGCCCCGGGGGGAGAGGCTACACCTTC	CASSPIRAGGPGGRGYTF